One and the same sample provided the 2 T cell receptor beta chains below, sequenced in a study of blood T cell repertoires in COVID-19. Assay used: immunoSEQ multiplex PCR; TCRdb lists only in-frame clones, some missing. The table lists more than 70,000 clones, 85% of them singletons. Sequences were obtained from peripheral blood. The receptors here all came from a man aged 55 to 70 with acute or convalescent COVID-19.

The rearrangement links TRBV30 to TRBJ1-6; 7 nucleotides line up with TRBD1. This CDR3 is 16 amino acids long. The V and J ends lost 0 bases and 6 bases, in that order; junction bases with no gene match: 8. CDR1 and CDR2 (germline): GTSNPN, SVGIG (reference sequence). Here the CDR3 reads CAWSVQRGQFNSPLHF. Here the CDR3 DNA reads TGTGCCTGGAGTGTACAAAGGGGACAGTTTAATTCACCCCTCCACTTT.

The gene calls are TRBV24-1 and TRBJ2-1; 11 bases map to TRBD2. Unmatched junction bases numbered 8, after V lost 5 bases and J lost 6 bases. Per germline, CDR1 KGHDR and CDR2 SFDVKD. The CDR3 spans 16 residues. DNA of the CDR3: TGTGCCACCAGTGCGGGATTAGCGGGAGGGCTCAATGAGCAGTTCTTC. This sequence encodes CATSAGLAGGLNEQFF.